These T cell receptor beta chains were read from a single sample in a study of blood T cell repertoires in COVID-19. Libraries were prepared by immunoSEQ multiplex PCR; TCRdb keeps only in-frame clonotypes and omits some of them. This sample has about 230,000 clones; more than 65% occur once, and the top ten carry approximately 8%. Specimen: peripheral blood. The receptors shown here come from a woman of 80 years or more with acute or convalescent COVID-19. CDR3s include the opening cysteine and the closing phenylalanine or tryptophan. A D gene is named only where the DNA matches it firmly. Some rows have no size entry. The others give once, few or many, or a class for an expanded clone.

-	TRBJ2-7	TRBD2	TRBV28	TGTGCCAGCCTCCGGATAGCGGGAGTCTACGAGCAGTACTTC	CASLRIAGVYEQYF
-	TRBJ2-3	-	TRBV2	TGTGCCAGCCGAGGCGGGGTAGATACGCAGTATTTT	CASRGGVDTQYF
-	TRBJ1-5	-	TRBV3-1/TRBV3-2	TGTGCCAGCAGCCAAGGGACGGGAGGAAATCAGCCCCAGCATTTT	CASSQGTGGNQPQHF
-	TRBJ2-1	TRBD1	TRBV5-4	TGTGCCACCCCACCGGGGACAGGGGGCCTCAATGAGCAGTTCTTC	CATPPGTGGLNEQFF
once	TRBJ2-3	-	TRBV3-1/TRBV3-2	TGTGCCAGCAGCCAAGATTCGCTTAGCGGAATCACAGATACGCAGTATTTT	CASSQDSLSGITDTQYF
-	TRBJ2-7	-	TRBV11-1	TGTGCCAGCAACTCCGGGTCGTCCTACGAGCAGTACTTC	CASNSGSSYEQYF
-	TRBJ2-1	-	TRBV5-8	TGTGCCAGCAGCCCAGAGGGTGGCTACAATGAGCAGTTCTTC	CASSPEGGYNEQFF
-	TRBJ2-1	TRBD2	TRBV9	TGTGCCAGCAGCGGGGGACTAGCGGGCAATGAGCAGTTCTTC	CASSGGLAGNEQFF
-	TRBJ2-2	TRBD1	TRBV12-5	TGTGCTAGTGGTTTGGTAGCAGGGGGCGCGGGAACCGGGGAGCTGTTTTTT	CASGLVAGGAGTGELFF
-	TRBJ1-1	-	TRBV7-9	TGTGCCAGCAGCTTAGCGTGGGGGGGCACTGAAGCTTTCTTT	CASSLAWGGTEAFF
-	TRBJ1-2	TRBD1	TRBV18	TGTGCCAGCTCACCCGGGACAGGGAAGCGCGTAAACTATGGCTACACCTTC	CASSPGTGKRVNYGYTF
-	TRBJ2-5	TRBD2	TRBV27	TGTGCCAGCAGTTTAATGACTAGCGGGCCCCAAGAGACCCAGTACTTC	CASSLMTSGPQETQYF
-	TRBJ1-1	TRBD1	TRBV28	TGTGCCAGCAGCCTACAGGGGGCGCGTACTGAAGCTTTCTTT	CASSLQGARTEAFF
-	TRBJ1-2	-	TRBV5-1	TGCGCCAGCAGCCAGGACAGCTATGGCTACACCTTC	CASSQDSYGYTF
-	TRBJ2-5	-	TRBV5-4	TGTGCCAGCACCTCCCGGACCCAGTACTTC	CASTSRTQYF
once	TRBJ2-5	-	TRBV5-5	TGTGCCAGCAGCTTTGGTACAGAAGAGACCCAGTACTTC	CASSFGTEETQYF
once	TRBJ2-1	-	TRBV5-8	TGTGCCAGCAGCTTGACTCATAACAATGAGCAGTTCTTC	CASSLTHNNEQFF
few	TRBJ2-3	-	TRBV28	TGTGCCAGCAGTTTTTTACAGGGTACCGATACGCAGTATTTT	CASSFLQGTDTQYF
-	TRBJ2-5	-	TRBV28	TGTGCCAGCAGTGCCCTCGGGACTGCAGGCGTACAAGAGACCCAGTACTTC	CASSALGTAGVQETQYF
-	TRBJ2-7	-	TRBV7-2	TGTGCCAGCAGCTTAGCCCGAGGGGGGGCGAACGAGCAGTACTTC	CASSLARGGANEQYF
-	TRBJ2-7	-	TRBV2	TGTGCCAGCAGAGTAGACAGCTACGAGCAGTACTTC	CASRVDSYEQYF
-	TRBJ1-2	-	TRBV5-6	TGTGCCAGCAGCAAGTTAGAACTCTATGGCTACACCTTC	CASSKLELYGYTF
-	TRBJ2-7	TRBD2	TRBV5-1	TGCGCCAGCAGCTTCGTACCCGCAGGGGGAGATTTATTTTTGGGACTAGCGGCCTACGAGCAGTACTTC	CASSFVPAGGDLFLGLAAYEQYF
-	TRBJ1-3	TRBD1	TRBV12-5	TGTGCTAGTGGTTCGGCGAGGGGGCCAGGAAACACCATATATTTT	CASGSARGPGNTIYF
-	TRBJ2-1	-	TRBV2	TGTGCCAGCAGCACAGGGTCAGGGTCCTACAATGAGCAGTTCTTC	CASSTGSGSYNEQFF
-	TRBJ1-2	TRBD1	TRBV7-9	TGTGCCAGCAGCCAAACAGGGGGATATGGCTACACCTTC	CASSQTGGYGYTF
-	TRBJ2-5	TRBD2	TRBV3-1/TRBV3-2	TGTGCCAGCAGCCTCGGACTAGCGGGGGGGGAGACCCAGTACTTC	CASSLGLAGGETQYF
-	TRBJ2-3	-	TRBV5-1	TGCGCCAGCAGCTTGACAGGACAGGGAGGGCCAGATACGCAGTATTTT	CASSLTGQGGPDTQYF
-	TRBJ2-6	TRBD1	TRBV4-2	TGTGCCAGCAGCCAAAACGCAGGGGGAACCCACTCTGGGGCCAACGTCCTGACTTTC	CASSQNAGGTHSGANVLTF
-	TRBJ2-7	-	TRBV7-9	TGTGCCAGCAGCTTAGAAGCCCGCACCTACGAGCAGTACTTC	CASSLEARTYEQYF
-	TRBJ2-7	TRBD2	TRBV6-2/TRBV6-3	TGTGCCAGCAGTTTGACTAGCGGGAGGGCCCAATACGAGCAGTACTTC	CASSLTSGRAQYEQYF
once	TRBJ2-1	TRBD1	TRBV19	TGTGCCAGTAGTATAGGGCAAGGGGGCATCTACAATGAGCAGTTCTTC	CASSIGQGGIYNEQFF